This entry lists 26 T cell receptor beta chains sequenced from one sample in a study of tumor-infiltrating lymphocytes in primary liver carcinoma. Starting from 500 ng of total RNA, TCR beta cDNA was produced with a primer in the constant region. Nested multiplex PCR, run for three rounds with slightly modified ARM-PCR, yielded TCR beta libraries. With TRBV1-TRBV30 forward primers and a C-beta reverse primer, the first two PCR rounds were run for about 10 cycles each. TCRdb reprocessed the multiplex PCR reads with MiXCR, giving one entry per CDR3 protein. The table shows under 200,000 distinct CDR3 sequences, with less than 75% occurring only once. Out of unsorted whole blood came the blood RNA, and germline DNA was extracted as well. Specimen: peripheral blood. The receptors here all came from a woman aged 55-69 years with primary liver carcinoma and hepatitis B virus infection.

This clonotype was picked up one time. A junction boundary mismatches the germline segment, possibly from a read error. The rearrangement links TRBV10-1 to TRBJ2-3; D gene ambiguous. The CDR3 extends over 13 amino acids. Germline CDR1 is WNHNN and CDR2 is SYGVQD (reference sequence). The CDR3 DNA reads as TGCGCTAGCAGTCTGGAGTTCACAGATACGCAGTATTTT. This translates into CASSLEFTDTQYF.

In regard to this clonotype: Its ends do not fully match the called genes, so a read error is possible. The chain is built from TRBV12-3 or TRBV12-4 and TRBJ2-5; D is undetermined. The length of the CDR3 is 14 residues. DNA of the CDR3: TGTTCCAGCAGCCTACAGAGCTATGTGGAGACCCAGTACTTC. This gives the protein CSSSLQSYVETQYF.

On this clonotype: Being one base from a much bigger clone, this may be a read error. CDR3: CASSPLPQTSLRGTGELLF. As DNA, the CDR3 is TGTGCCAGCAGCCCCCTTCCACAGACGTCCCTTCGCGGGACCGGGGAGCTGCTTTTT. The gene calls are TRBV6-1 and TRBJ2-2; a possible D gene is TRBD2 (6 bases). The length of the CDR3 is 19 residues. CDR1 and CDR2 (germline): MNHNS, SASEGT.

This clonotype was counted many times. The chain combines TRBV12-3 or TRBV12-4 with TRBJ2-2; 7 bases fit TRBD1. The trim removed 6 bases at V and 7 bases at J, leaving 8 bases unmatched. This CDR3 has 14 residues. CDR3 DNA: TGTGCCAGCAGGAACGACAGGGTTCACGGGGAGCTGTTTTTT. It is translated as CASRNDRVHGELFF.

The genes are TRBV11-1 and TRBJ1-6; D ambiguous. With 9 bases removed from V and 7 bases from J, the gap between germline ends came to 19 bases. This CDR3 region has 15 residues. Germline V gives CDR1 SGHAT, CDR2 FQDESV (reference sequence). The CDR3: CASSAHGFGNSPLHF. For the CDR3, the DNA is TGTGCCAGTAGCGCCCACGGGTTTGGGAATTCACCCCTCCACTTT.

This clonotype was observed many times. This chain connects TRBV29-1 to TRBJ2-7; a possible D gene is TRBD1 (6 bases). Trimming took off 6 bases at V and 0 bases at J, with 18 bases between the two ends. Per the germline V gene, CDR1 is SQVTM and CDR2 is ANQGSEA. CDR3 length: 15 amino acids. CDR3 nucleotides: TGCAGCGTAGGCGCCGTAGGACAGCTCTCCTACGAGCAGTACTTC. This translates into CSVGAVGQLSYEQYF.

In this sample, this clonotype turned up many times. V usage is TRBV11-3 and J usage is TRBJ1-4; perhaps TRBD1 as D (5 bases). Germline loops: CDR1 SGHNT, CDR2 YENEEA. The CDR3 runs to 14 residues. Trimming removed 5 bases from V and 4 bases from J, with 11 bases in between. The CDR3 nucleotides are TGTGCCAGCAGCCCGAGGGACGGTAATGAAAAACTGTTTTTT. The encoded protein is CASSPRDGNEKLFF.

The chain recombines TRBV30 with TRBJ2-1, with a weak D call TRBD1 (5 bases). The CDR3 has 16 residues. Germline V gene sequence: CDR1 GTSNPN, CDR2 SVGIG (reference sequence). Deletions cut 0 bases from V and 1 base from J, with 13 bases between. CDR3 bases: TGTGCCTGGAGTGTACAGCCAGGGCCTTCCTACAATGAGCAGTTCTTC. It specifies CAWSVQPGPSYNEQFF.

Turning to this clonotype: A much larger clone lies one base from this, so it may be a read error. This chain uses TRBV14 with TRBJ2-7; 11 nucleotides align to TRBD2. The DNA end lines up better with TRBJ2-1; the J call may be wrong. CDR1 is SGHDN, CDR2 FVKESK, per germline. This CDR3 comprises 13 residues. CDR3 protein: CASTLAGGYEQFF. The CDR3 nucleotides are TGTGCCAGCACCCTAGCGGGAGGTTACGAGCAGTTCTTC.

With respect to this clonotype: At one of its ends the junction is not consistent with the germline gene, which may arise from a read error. CDR3 protein: CASSLEGQAKYIQYF. DNA of the CDR3: TGTGCCAGCAGCTTGGAAGGGCAGGCCAAATACATTCAGTACTTC. The rearrangement links TRBV11-3 to TRBJ2-4; D is uncertain. Germline V gives CDR1 SGHNT, CDR2 YENEEA. The CDR3 extends over 15 amino acids.

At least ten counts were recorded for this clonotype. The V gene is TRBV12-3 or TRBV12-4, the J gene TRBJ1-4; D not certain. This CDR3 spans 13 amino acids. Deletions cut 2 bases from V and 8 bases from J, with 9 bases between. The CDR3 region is CASSLTEGEKLFF. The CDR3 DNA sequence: TGTGCCAGCAGTTTAACCGAGGGAGAAAAACTGTTTTTT.

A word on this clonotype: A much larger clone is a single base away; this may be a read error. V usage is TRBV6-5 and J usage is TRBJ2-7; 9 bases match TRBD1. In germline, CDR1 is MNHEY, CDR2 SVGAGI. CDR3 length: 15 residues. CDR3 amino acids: CVSSNLQGAQGEQYF. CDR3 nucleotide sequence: TGTGTCAGCAGTAATTTACAGGGGGCGCAGGGAGAGCAGTACTTC.

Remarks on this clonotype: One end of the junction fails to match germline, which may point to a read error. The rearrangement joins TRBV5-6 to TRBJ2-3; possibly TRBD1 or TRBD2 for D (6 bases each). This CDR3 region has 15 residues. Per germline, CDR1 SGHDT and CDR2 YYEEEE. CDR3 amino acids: CASSLSGEAPDMQYF. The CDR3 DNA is TGTGCCAGCAGCTTGTCAGGGGAGGCACCCGATATGCAGTATTTT. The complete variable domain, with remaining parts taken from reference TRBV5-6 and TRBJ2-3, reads DAGVTQSPTHLIKTRGQQVTLRCSPKSGHDTVSWYQQALGQGPQFIFQYYEEEERQRGNFPDRFSGHQFPNYSSELNVNALLLGDSALYLCASSLSGEAPDMQYFGPGTRLTVL.

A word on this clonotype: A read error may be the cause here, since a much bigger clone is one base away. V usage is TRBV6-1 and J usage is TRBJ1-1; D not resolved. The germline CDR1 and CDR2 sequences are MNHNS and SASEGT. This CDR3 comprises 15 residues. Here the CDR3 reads CTSTRLGSMNTEAFF. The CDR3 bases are TGTACCAGCACTCGTCTAGGCAGTATGAACACTGAAGCTTTCTTT.

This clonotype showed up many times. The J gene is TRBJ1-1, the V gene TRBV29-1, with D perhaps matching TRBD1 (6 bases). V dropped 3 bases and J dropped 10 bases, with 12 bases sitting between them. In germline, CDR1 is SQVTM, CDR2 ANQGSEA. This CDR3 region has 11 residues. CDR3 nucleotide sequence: TGCAGCGTTGAGGGGGCATCGGGAGCTTTCTTT. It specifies CSVEGASGAFF.

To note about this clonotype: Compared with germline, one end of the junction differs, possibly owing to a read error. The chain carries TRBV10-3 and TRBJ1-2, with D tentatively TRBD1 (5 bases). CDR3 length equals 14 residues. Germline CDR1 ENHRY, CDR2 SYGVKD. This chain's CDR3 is CVIKEEGRRAGYTF. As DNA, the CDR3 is TGTGTCATCAAGGAGGAGGGGCGACGCGCGGGCTACACCTTC.

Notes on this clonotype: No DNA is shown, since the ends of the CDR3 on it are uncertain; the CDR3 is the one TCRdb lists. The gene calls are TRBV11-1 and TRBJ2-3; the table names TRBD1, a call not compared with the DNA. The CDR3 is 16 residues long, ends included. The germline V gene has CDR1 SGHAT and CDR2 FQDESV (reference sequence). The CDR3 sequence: CASSWGTGAPQISRYF.

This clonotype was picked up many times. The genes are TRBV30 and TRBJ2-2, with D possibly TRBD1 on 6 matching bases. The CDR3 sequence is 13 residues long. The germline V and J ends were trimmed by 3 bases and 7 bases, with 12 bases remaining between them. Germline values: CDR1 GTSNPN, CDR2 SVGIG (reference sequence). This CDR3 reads CAWRTQGHGELFF. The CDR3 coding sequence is TGTGCCTGGAGGACACAGGGCCACGGGGAGCTGTTTTTT.

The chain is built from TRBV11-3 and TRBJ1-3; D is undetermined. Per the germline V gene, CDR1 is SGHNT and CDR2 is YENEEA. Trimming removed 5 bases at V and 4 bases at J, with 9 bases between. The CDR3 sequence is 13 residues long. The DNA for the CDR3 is TGTGCCAGCAGCCATGAATCGGGAAACACCATATATTTT. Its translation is CASSHESGNTIYF.

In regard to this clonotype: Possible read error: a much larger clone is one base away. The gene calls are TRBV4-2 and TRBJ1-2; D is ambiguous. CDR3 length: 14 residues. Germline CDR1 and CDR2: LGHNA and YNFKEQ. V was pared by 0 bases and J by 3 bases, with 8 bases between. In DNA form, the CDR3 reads TGTGCCAGCAGCCAAGAGATAGATCACTATGGCTACACCTTC. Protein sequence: CASSQEIDHYGYTF.

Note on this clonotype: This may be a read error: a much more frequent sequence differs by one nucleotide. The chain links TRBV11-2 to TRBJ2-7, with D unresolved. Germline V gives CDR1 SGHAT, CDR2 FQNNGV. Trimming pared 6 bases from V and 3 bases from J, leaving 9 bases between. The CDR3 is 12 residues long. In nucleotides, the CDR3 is TGTGCCAGCAGTCCCTGGGGCTACGAGCAGTACTTC. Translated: CASSPWGYEQYF.

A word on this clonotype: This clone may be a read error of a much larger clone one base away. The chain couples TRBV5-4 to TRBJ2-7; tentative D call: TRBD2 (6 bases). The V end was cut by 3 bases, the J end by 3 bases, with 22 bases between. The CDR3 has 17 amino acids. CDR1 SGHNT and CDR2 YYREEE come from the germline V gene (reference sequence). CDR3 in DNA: TGTGCCAGCAGCTACCGGGGATCGGGAGAGTGGGTCTACGAGCAGTACTTC. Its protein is CASSYRGSGEWVYEQYF. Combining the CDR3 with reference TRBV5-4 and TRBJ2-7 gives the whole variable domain ETGVTQSPTHLIKTRGQQVTLRCSSQSGHNTVSWYQQALGQGPQFIFQYYREEENGRGNFPPRFSGLQFPNYSSELNVNALELDDSALYLCASSYRGSGEWVYEQYFGPGTRLTVT.

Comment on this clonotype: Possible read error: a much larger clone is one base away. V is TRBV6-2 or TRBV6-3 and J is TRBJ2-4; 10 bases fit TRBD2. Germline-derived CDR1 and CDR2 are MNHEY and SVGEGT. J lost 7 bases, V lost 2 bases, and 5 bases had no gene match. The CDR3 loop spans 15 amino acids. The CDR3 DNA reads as TGTGCCAGCAGTTACCGGACTAGCGGAGACAACATTCAGTACTTC. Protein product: CASSYRTSGDNIQYF.

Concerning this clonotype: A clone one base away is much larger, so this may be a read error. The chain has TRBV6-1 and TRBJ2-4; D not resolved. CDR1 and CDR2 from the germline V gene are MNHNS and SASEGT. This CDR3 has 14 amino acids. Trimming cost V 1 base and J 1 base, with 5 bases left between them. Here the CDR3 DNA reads TGTGCCAGCAGTGAAGAGTTGGCCAAAAACATTCAGTACTTC. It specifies CASSEELAKNIQYF.

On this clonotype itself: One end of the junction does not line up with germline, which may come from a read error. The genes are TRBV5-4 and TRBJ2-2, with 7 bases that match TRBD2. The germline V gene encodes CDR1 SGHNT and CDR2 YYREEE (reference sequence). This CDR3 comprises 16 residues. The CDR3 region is CTSSLESGGNTGELFF. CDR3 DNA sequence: TGTACCAGCAGCTTGGAGTCGGGAGGGAACACCGGGGAGCTGTTTTTT.

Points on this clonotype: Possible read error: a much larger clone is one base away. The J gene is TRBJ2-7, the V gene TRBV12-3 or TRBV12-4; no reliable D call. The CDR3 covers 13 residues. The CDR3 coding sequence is TGTGCCAGCAGTTTAGCAGGTTTTTACGGGCAGTACTTC. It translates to CASSLAGFYGQYF.